This T cell receptor beta chain was sequenced during a study of T cells in Graves' hyperthyroidism and ophthalmopathy. Whole-study results and caveats: Stable hyperthyroidism was told apart from ophthalmopathy by a model built on 13 V-J features. It was a median approximately 6.9 months before onset that the model predicted ophthalmopathy.

This clonotype occurred many times. The antigen is undetermined. The study excluded patients with uncontrolled infection, other autoimmune disease, pregnancy or lactation. V lost 9 bases, J lost 4 bases, and 10 bases lay in between. The CDR3 extends over 12 amino acids. CDR1 MNHEY and CDR2 SVGEGT come from the germline V gene. Authors of the study amplified TCR beta CDR3 regions from RNA transcripts. An initial round of RT-PCR targeting the TCR CDR3 relied on the HTBI primer set. MiXCR, applied by TCRdb to the multiplex PCR reads, yields one record per CDR3 protein. The sample has a few hundred thousand distinct CDR3 sequences; 12% to 15% are singletons.

Sequences were obtained from blood. The clonotype comes from a woman in her sixties or seventies with Graves' ophthalmopathy. The V and J genes are TRBV6-2 or TRBV6-3 and TRBJ2-1; D not resolved. CDR3 coding DNA: TGTGCCAGTAAAGATGGGTACAATGAGCAGTTCTTC. Translation gives CASKDGYNEQFF.